This T cell receptor beta chain was sequenced during a study of T cells in tuberculosis. Points from the study as a whole: T cells binding CD1B-GMM tetramer weakly possibly escaped the sort.

Thawed, overnight-rested PBMC were stained with GMM-loaded CD1B tetramer, viability dye and anti-CD3, then sorted. C32 glucose monomycolate from Rhodococcus equi was loaded onto the CD1B tetramers. The method was immunoSEQ multiplex PCR; TCRdb's version includes in-frame clones alone and lacks a portion of them. The table lists roughly 92,000 clones, more than 75% of them singletons. The sequence came from an adult woman with latent tuberculosis. Material for sequencing was CD1b-GMM tetramer-negative cells sorted from PBMCs.

CDR3 nucleotide sequence: TGTGCCAGCAGTTATCGGTCAGGGAAGGGTGAAAAACTGTTTTTT. It encodes CASSYRSGKGEKLFF. The V and J genes are TRBV6-5 and TRBJ1-4; D perhaps matches TRBD1 (5 bases). This CDR3 has 15 residues. The germline CDR1 and CDR2 sequences are MNHEY and SVGAGI. Trimming removed 3 bases at V and 7 bases at J, with 15 bases between.